This T cell receptor beta chain derives from a study of CD8 T cells in Susac syndrome. Points from the study as a whole: Individuals included in the TCR sequencing and HLA analysis were acknowledged by the study to be relatively few in number.

The multiple sclerosis controls comprised treatment-naive patients whose relapsing-remitting disease was stable or active. While CD8+ and CD4+ T cells were isolated negatively, TEMRA cells were enriched by FACS. The CDR3 length is 13 residues. With 3 bases removed from V and 3 bases from J, the gap between germline ends came to 8 bases. Germline CDR1 reads MNHEY; CDR2 reads SMNVEV (reference sequence). This clonotype was observed a handful of times. As yet, its antigen is unknown. A quantity of about 0.5 to 1 ug RNA underwent reverse transcription using random hexamers. The method of amplification for TCR beta CDR3 was immunoSEQ multiplex PCR, covering 54 Vbeta and 13 Jbeta. TCRdb reanalysed the immunoSEQ multiplex PCR reads using MiXCR and keeps one entry per CDR3 protein. The sample includes 200,000 to 250,000 distinct CDR3 sequences, about 95% seen only once; the top ten take 0.095%.

This rearrangement joins TRBV27 to TRBJ1-2; D uncertain. Sequences were obtained from CD4+ T cells from PBMCs. This receptor was identified in a human donor with multiple sclerosis. In DNA, the CDR3 is TGTGCCAGCAGTTTGTCCGGGGACTATGGCTACACCTTC. Translated, it gives CASSLSGDYGYTF.